One and the same sample provided the 23 T cell receptor beta chains below, sequenced in a study of CD4 T cells in relation to SARS-CoV-2 and coronaviruses. Produced via immunoSEQ multiplex PCR; TCRdb's table is partial and in-frame only. The table lists around 54,000 clones, 92% of them singletons, with around 0.41% in the top ten. The specimen sequenced was naive CD4+ T cells from PBMCs. Subset denoted: naive CD4+ T cells isolated by negative enrichment. These receptor sequences come from an adult with COVID-19.

J is TRBJ2-2 and V is TRBV28; 10 bases fit TRBD1. V gave up 4 bases and J gave up 7 bases; unmatched junction bases: 9. CDR3 size: 16 residues. The germline V gene has CDR1 MDHEN and CDR2 SYDVKM. CDR3 protein: CASSYAGTGDDGELFF. The CDR3, as DNA: TGTGCCAGCAGTTACGCCGGGACAGGGGACGACGGGGAGCTGTTTTTT.

The sample holds one count of this clone. The chain recombines TRBV5-1 with TRBJ1-2, with D possibly TRBD1 on 6 matching bases. V shed 4 bases and J shed 7 bases, with 11 bases lying between them. CDR3 size: 12 residues. Germline CDR1 SGHRS, CDR2 YFSETQ. The CDR3 is CASSPPRGGYTF. The CDR3 DNA sequence: TGCGCCAGCAGCCCTCCCAGGGGTGGCTACACCTTC.

The chain carries TRBV12-3 or TRBV12-4 and TRBJ1-2; unclear D gene. The V gene lost 3 bases and the J gene lost 5 bases, with 4 bases spanning the gap. This CDR3 has 11 residues. DNA of the CDR3: TGTGCCAGCAGTTTCGGGTATGGCTACACCTTC. Translating gives CASSFGYGYTF.

The chain links TRBV7-2 to TRBJ2-3; D assignment may be TRBD1 or TRBD2 (5 bases each). Per germline, CDR1 SGHTA and CDR2 FQGNSA. Trimming removed 0 bases at V and 0 bases at J, with 7 bases between. This CDR3 contains 15 residues. The CDR3 region has the DNA TGTGCCAGCAGCTTAGCCAGGGACAGCACAGATACGCAGTATTTT. It is translated as CASSLARDSTDTQYF.

The V call is TRBV6-2 or TRBV6-3, the J call TRBJ2-1; 16 bases agree with TRBD2. Unmatched junction bases numbered 6, after V lost 6 bases and J lost 4 bases. The CDR3 sequence is 17 residues long. Germline loops: CDR1 MNHEY, CDR2 SVGEGT. The CDR3 DNA follows: TGTGCCAGCAGCCTACCGGGACTAGCGGGAGGGTACAATGAGCAGTTCTTC. The encoded protein is CASSLPGLAGGYNEQFF.

The chain is built from TRBV27 and TRBJ2-1; D not resolved. V lost 1 base, J lost 4 bases, and 20 bases lay in between. Germline assignment: CDR1 MNHEY and CDR2 SMNVEV (reference sequence). The CDR3 extends over 18 amino acids. CDR3 sequence: CASSLFSRTLVGYNEQFF. Written as DNA, the CDR3 is TGTGCCAGCAGTTTATTTTCACGTACCCTCGTCGGGTACAATGAGCAGTTCTTC.

The chain combines TRBV18 with TRBJ2-5; D not resolved. The CDR3 extends over 13 amino acids. Germline V gene data show CDR1 as KGHSH and CDR2 as LQKENI. Between the trimmed V and J ends, which lost 1 base and 1 base, there was a span of 4 bases. CDR3 region: CASSPRCQETQYF. The CDR3 DNA is TGTGCCAGCTCACCACGCTGCCAAGAGACCCAGTACTTC.

The gene calls are TRBV7-9 and TRBJ2-1; TRBD2 is a possible D gene (7 bases). The V gene's germline CDR1 is SEHNR and CDR2 FQNEAQ (reference sequence). This CDR3 comprises 14 residues. The V end was cut by 7 bases, the J end by 10 bases, with 20 bases between. In nucleotides, the CDR3 is TGTGCCAGCACCTTGCGGGGGCTGGGGGGCGAGCAGTTCTTC. Translated, it gives CASTLRGLGGEQFF.

The chain employs TRBV5-1 and TRBJ2-5, with TRBD2 matching over 15 bases. The CDR3 length is 19 residues. The V gene's germline CDR1 is SGHRS and CDR2 YFSETQ. Losses at the gene ends were 3 bases for V and 3 bases for J; bases not matched to a gene: 12. CDR3: CASSSTSGTSGRWKETQYF. The CDR3 nucleotides read TGCGCCAGCAGCTCCACCTCCGGGACTAGCGGGAGGTGGAAAGAGACCCAGTACTTC.

This chain connects TRBV21-1 to TRBJ2-1. TRBV21-1 is a known pseudogene. The CDR3 is 11 amino acids. CDR3 sequence reads: CAISSHNEQFF. The CDR3 coding sequence is TGTGCCATCAGCTCCCACAATGAGCAGTTCTTC.

DNA for the CDR3: TGTGCCTGGGGGAAGGAGAGGCTGTCTAATGAAAAACTGTTTTTT. Protein sequence: CAWGKERLSNEKLFF. The gene calls are TRBV30 and TRBJ1-4; D remains ambiguous. Germline V lookup: CDR1 GTSNPN, CDR2 SVGIG (reference sequence). CDR3 length equals 15 residues. V lost 5 bases to trimming and J lost 3 bases, with 16 bases between them.

The V gene is TRBV12-3 or TRBV12-4, the J gene TRBJ2-5, with D uncertain. The CDR3 extends over 13 amino acids. V lost 5 bases to trimming and J lost 1 base, with 8 bases between them. CDR3: CASSQEIQETQYF. DNA of the CDR3: TGTGCCAGCAGTCAAGAGATCCAAGAGACCCAGTACTTC.

V gene TRBV18 combines with J gene TRBJ2-1, with TRBD2 matching 10 bases. The length of the CDR3 is 17 residues. V shed 2 bases, J shed 9 bases, and the junction held 13 bases outside the gene matches. Germline-derived CDR1 and CDR2 are KGHSH and LQKENI. CDR3 region: CASSPLSGLAGVIEQFF. The CDR3 bases are TGTGCCAGCTCACCATTATCCGGTCTAGCGGGAGTTATTGAGCAGTTCTTC. The full variable domain, in which reference TRBV18 and TRBJ2-1 provide the parts outside the CDR3, is NAGVMQNPRHLVRRRGQEARLRCSPMKGHSHVYWYRQLPEEGLKFMVYLQKENIIDESGMPKERFSAEFPKEGPSILRIQQVVRGDSAAYFCASSPLSGLAGVIEQFFGPGTRLTVL.

CDR3 nucleotide sequence: TGTGCCAGCAGTTCGGGACTGGGAAGAGAGACCCAGTACTTC. Translation gives CASSSGLGRETQYF. The chain couples TRBV6-5 to TRBJ2-5, with D maybe TRBD2 (6 bases). Trimming shortened V by 4 bases and J by 4 bases, and 13 bases separated the two germline ends. There are 14 residues in the CDR3. The germline V gene has CDR1 MNHEY and CDR2 SVGAGI.

The chain couples TRBV7-9 to TRBJ1-2; no clear D. In germline, CDR1 is SEHNR, CDR2 FQNEAQ (reference sequence). V dropped 1 base and J dropped 1 base, with 7 bases sitting between them. This CDR3 spans 14 amino acids. The CDR3 coding sequence is TGTGCCAGCAGCTTAGAGATCAGTAACTATGGCTACACCTTC. Its translation: CASSLEISNYGYTF. Looking up the rest from reference TRBV7-9 and TRBJ1-2 gives the full variable domain: DTGVSQNPRHKITKRGQNVTFRCDPISEHNRLYWYRQTLGQGPEFLTYFQNEAQLEKSRLLSDRFSAERPKGSFSTLEIQRTEQGDSAMYLCASSLEISNYGYTFGSGTRLTVV.

The V gene is TRBV7-3, the J gene TRBJ2-3; unclear D gene. CDR3 length: 13 amino acids. Germline values: CDR1 SGHTA, CDR2 FQGTGA. V dropped 5 bases and J dropped 4 bases, with 10 bases sitting between them. The CDR3 DNA reads as TGTGCCAGCAGCCCTCAGTCGGCAGATACGCAGTATTTT. It is translated as CASSPQSADTQYF.

This chain links TRBV24-1 with TRBJ2-1; 8 positions agree with TRBD2. The CDR3 has 18 residues. From germline, CDR1 is KGHDR and CDR2 SFDVKD. Trimming removed 5 bases from V and 6 bases from J; junction bases left unmatched: 17. The CDR3 nucleotides read TGTGCCACCAGTGGGCGAAGGACTAGCAACCCTCCGGGCAATGAGCAGTTCTTC. Protein: CATSGRRTSNPPGNEQFF.

The rearrangement joins TRBV4-2 to TRBJ2-2, with 10 bases lining up with TRBD2. V lost 1 base to trimming and J lost 3 bases; unmatched junction nucleotides: 11. The CDR3 sequence is 19 residues long. Looked up from germline, CDR1 is LGHNA and CDR2 is YNFKEQ. CDR3 nucleotide sequence: TGTGCCAGCAGCCAAGGCGCGTCTAGCGGGAGAGGCTACACCGGGGAGCTGTTTTTT. Its protein is CASSQGASSGRGYTGELFF.

The V gene is TRBV15, the J gene TRBJ2-1; a possible D gene is TRBD1 (6 bases). The CDR3 extends over 13 amino acids. The V end was cut by 5 bases, the J end by 9 bases, with 14 bases between. Germline-derived CDR1 and CDR2 are LNHNV and YYDKDF (reference sequence). DNA of the CDR3: TGTGCCACCAGCGCAGTGGGGGCGACTGAGCAGTTCTTC. Its translation is CATSAVGATEQFF.

The chain links TRBV3-1 (or the pseudogene TRBV3-2) to TRBJ2-3; 8 nucleotides line up with TRBD2. The V segment lost 0 bases and the J segment 0 bases; nucleotides outside the gene matches: 2. The CDR3 spans 16 residues. Germline V gives CDR1 LGHDT, CDR2 YNNKEL (reference sequence). The CDR3, as DNA: TGTGCCAGCAGCCAAGACGCTAGCGGGAGCACAGATACGCAGTATTTT. Residues: CASSQDASGSTDTQYF.

This clone showed up just once. This sequence joins TRBV6-5 and TRBJ1-6; a weak D match, TRBD1 (5 bases). V was trimmed by 7 bases and J by 4 bases, leaving 11 bases between them. The CDR3 sequence is 14 residues long. Germline V gene data show CDR1 as MNHEY and CDR2 as SVGAGI. The CDR3 loop is CASNYGGYNSPLHF. The CDR3 region has the DNA TGTGCCAGCAACTACGGGGGGTATAATTCACCCCTCCACTTT.

This clone was seen a single time. Distinct nucleotide sequences in the sample also encode this CDR3. The chain combines TRBV9 with TRBJ2-3; TRBD2 matches at 9 bases. The germline gives CDR1 SGDLS, CDR2 YYNGEE. V gave up 2 bases and J gave up 0 bases; unmatched junction bases: 1. The CDR3 is 15 residues long. Written as DNA, the CDR3 is TGTGCCAGCAGCGTGACTAGCGGAAGCACAGATACGCAGTATTTT. Protein: CASSVTSGSTDTQYF. Full variable domain (missing parts from reference TRBV9 and TRBJ2-3): DSGVTQTPKHLITATGQRVTLRCSPRSGDLSVYWYQQSLDQGLQFLIQYYNGEERAKGNILERFSAQQFPDLHSELNLSSLELGDSALYFCASSVTSGSTDTQYFGPGTRLTVL.

This sequence joins TRBV21-1 and TRBJ2-7; the table gives TRBD1 as D, unverified against the DNA. TRBV21-1 is listed as a pseudogene. This CDR3 contains 13 residues. The CDR3 DNA reads as TGTGCCAGGACGACACCTCAAGACTACGAGCAGTACTTC. Translated: CARTTPQDYEQYF.